These 31 T cell receptor beta chains came from one sample sequenced in a study of T cell responses to AZD1222 COVID-19 vaccine. Profiled with immunoSEQ multiplex PCR; TCRdb holds only in-frame clones, not every one. The table has 160,000 or so clones, around nine tenths seen once. Sequences were derived from peripheral blood, sampled after recovery from COVID-19. The receptors were gathered from an adult who had recovered from COVID-19.

This clone was seen once. The V gene is TRBV19, the J gene TRBJ2-5; D remains ambiguous. Trimming took 4 bases from V and 2 from J, leaving 11 bases between them. The germline V gene encodes CDR1 LNHDA and CDR2 SQIVND (reference sequence). The CDR3 totals 14 residues. The CDR3 here is CASSKGGQQETQYF. CDR3 nucleotide sequence: TGTGCCAGTAGTAAAGGTGGGCAGCAAGAGACCCAGTACTTC.

This chain uses TRBV28 with TRBJ2-1, with 8 bases aligning to TRBD1. CDR3 length: 17 residues. V lost 3 bases to trimming and J lost 4 bases; unmatched junction nucleotides: 11. The V gene's germline CDR1 is MDHEN and CDR2 SYDVKM. Here the CDR3 reads CASSFLVAGGGYNEQFF. Written as DNA, the CDR3 is TGTGCCAGCAGTTTTTTGGTGGCAGGGGGCGGGTACAATGAGCAGTTCTTC.

This clone occurred once. The chain has TRBV15 and TRBJ1-5; 8 bases are shared with TRBD1. V was pared by 3 bases and J by 6 bases, with 10 bases of the junction left unmatched. The germline V gene has CDR1 LNHNV and CDR2 YYDKDF (reference sequence). The CDR3 consists of 16 residues. Here the CDR3 reads CATSSEARGLGQPQHF. CDR3 bases: TGTGCCACCAGCAGCGAAGCCAGGGGGCTAGGTCAGCCCCAGCATTTT. The entire variable domain, with the rest obtained from reference TRBV15 and TRBJ1-5, is as follows: DAMVIQNPRYQVTQFGKPVTLSCSQTLNHNVMYWYQQKSSQAPKLLFHYYDKDFNNEADTPDNFQSRRPNTSFCFLDIRSPGLGDTAMYLCATSSEARGLGQPQHFGDGTRLSIL.

This clone was seen a single time. The chain uses TRBV19 and TRBJ1-3; D not resolved. The CDR3 sequence is 14 residues long. V lost 3 bases and J lost 2, with 8 bases in between. Germline CDR1 LNHDA, CDR2 SQIVND (reference sequence). CDR3 amino acids: CASSISSAGNTIYF. CDR3 sequence (DNA): TGTGCCAGTAGTATCTCATCTGCTGGAAACACCATATATTTT.

This clone came up a few times. The V and J genes are TRBV3-1 (or the pseudogene TRBV3-2) and TRBJ1-1; no definite D call. There are 12 residues in the CDR3. The V end was cut by 8 bases, the J end by 5 bases, with 12 bases between. CDR1 and CDR2 from the germline V gene are LGHDT and YNNKEL (reference sequence). CDR3 protein: CASSKDLTEAFF. The DNA of the CDR3 is TGTGCCAGCTCTAAGGATTTAACTGAAGCTTTCTTT.

This clone was detected only once. The chain employs TRBV11-2 and TRBJ1-2; D not resolved. Germline CDR1 is SGHAT and CDR2 is FQNNGV. V gave up 5 bases and J gave up 10 bases, with 11 bases separating them. This CDR3 has 11 amino acids. The CDR3 loop is CASSPGVSYTF. The CDR3 DNA sequence: TGTGCCAGCAGCCCGGGAGTTTCCTACACCTTC.

The V and J genes are TRBV28 and TRBJ1-3; TRBD1 matches 7 bases. Germline assignment: CDR1 MDHEN and CDR2 SYDVKM. The ends lost 4 bases at V and 1 base at J; junction bases unmatched: 1. The CDR3 is 14 residues long. This CDR3 reads CASSSGQSGNTIYF. In DNA, the CDR3 is TGTGCCAGCAGTTCGGGACAGTCTGGAAACACCATATATTTT.

The J gene is TRBJ2-7, the V gene TRBV28; D remains ambiguous. Germline CDR1 and CDR2: MDHEN and SYDVKM. The CDR3 consists of 13 residues. The V gene lost 5 bases and the J gene lost 2 bases, with 10 bases spanning the gap. The DNA for the CDR3 is TGTGCCAGCAGTCCAGGTGGCACCTACGAGCAGTACTTC. Translated, it gives CASSPGGTYEQYF.

The V gene is TRBV9, the J gene TRBJ1-6, with D uncertain. The V gene lost 1 base and the J gene lost 8 bases, with 13 bases spanning the gap. Germline V gene sequence: CDR1 SGDLS, CDR2 YYNGEE. This CDR3 spans 15 amino acids. The CDR3 here is CASSVRSSWDSPLHF. The DNA for the CDR3 is TGTGCCAGCAGCGTAAGAAGTTCTTGGGATTCACCCCTCCACTTT. The full variable domain, its missing parts supplied by reference TRBV9 and TRBJ1-6, is DSGVTQTPKHLITATGQRVTLRCSPRSGDLSVYWYQQSLDQGLQFLIQYYNGEERAKGNILERFSAQQFPDLHSELNLSSLELGDSALYFCASSVRSSWDSPLHFGNGTRLTVT.

The chain joins TRBV27 to TRBJ2-2; a weak D match, TRBD1 (6 bases). Germline values: CDR1 MNHEY, CDR2 SMNVEV (reference sequence). V was pared by 5 bases and J by 4 bases, with 14 bases between. The CDR3 loop spans 15 amino acids. CDR3 residues: CASSPVAGVTGELFF. The CDR3 DNA is TGTGCCAGCAGTCCGGTCGCAGGGGTCACCGGGGAGCTGTTTTTT.

V and J are TRBV13 and TRBJ2-1; D perhaps matches TRBD1 (7 bases). The V end was cut by 4 bases, the J end by 4 bases, with 11 bases between. The germline V gene has CDR1 PRHDT and CDR2 FYEKMQ (reference sequence). CDR3 length equals 14 residues. The CDR3 here is CASSYQGGYNEQFF. In DNA form, the CDR3 reads TGTGCCAGCAGCTATCAGGGGGGTTACAATGAGCAGTTCTTC.

This clone has only a few counts. V and J are TRBV7-9 and TRBJ1-1, with D possibly matching TRBD1 (5 bases). The CDR3 sequence is 13 residues long. Germline V CDR1 and CDR2: SEHNR, FQNEAQ (reference sequence). V lost 5 bases to trimming and J lost 5 bases, with 12 bases between them. The CDR3 sequence: CASSPWGGTEAFF. As DNA, the CDR3 is TGTGCCAGCAGCCCTTGGGGGGGTACTGAAGCTTTCTTT.

V gene TRBV4-2 combines with J gene TRBJ1-4; 10 nucleotides match TRBD1. The CDR3 is 16 amino acids. Losses at the gene ends were 5 bases for V and 8 bases for J; bases not matched to a gene: 11. CDR1 and CDR2 (germline): LGHNA, YNFKEQ. The CDR3 coding sequence is TGTGCCAGCAGCTACTCCGGGACAGGGGTCGCGGAAAAACTGTTTTTT. It is translated as CASSYSGTGVAEKLFF.

The chain is built from TRBV24-1 and TRBJ2-7, with 8 bases that match TRBD1. Germline CDR1 reads KGHDR; CDR2 reads SFDVKD. This CDR3 comprises 15 residues. V lost 3 bases to trimming and J lost 6 bases; unmatched junction nucleotides: 9. CDR3 residues: CATSDAQGAGGEQYF. The CDR3 DNA sequence: TGTGCCACCAGTGATGCGCAGGGGGCAGGGGGCGAGCAGTACTTC.

On this clone itself: A far larger clone differs by one base, so this is likely a read error. The chain uses TRBV6-5 and TRBJ1-1, with D perhaps matching TRBD1 (5 bases). The CDR3 is made up of 12 amino acids. Germline loops: CDR1 MNHEY, CDR2 SVGAGI. V gave up 2 bases and J gave up 5 bases, with 6 bases separating them. In DNA form, the CDR3 reads TGTGCCAGCAGTTACGGGGGGACTGAAGCTTTCTTT. Translated, it gives CASSYGGTEAFF.

The chain has TRBV28 and TRBJ1-2; a possible D gene is TRBD1 (6 bases). With 2 bases removed from V and 3 bases from J, the gap between germline ends came to 10 bases. Germline CDR1 and CDR2: MDHEN and SYDVKM. This CDR3 spans 14 amino acids. DNA of the CDR3: TGTGCCAGCAGTTTAATACAGGGCCACTATGGCTACACCTTC. This sequence encodes CASSLIQGHYGYTF.

The V gene is TRBV28, the J gene TRBJ2-7, with a possible D match to TRBD1 (6 bases). The CDR3 has 12 amino acids. The V gene lost 5 bases and the J gene lost 5 bases, with 10 bases spanning the gap. The germline V gene has CDR1 MDHEN and CDR2 SYDVKM. CDR3 sequence (DNA): TGTGCCAGCAGTCCTTACAGGGACGAGCAGTACTTC. Translating it yields CASSPYRDEQYF.

V and J are TRBV18 and TRBJ2-7, with 8 bases matching TRBD1. V lost 4 bases, J lost 5 bases, and 1 base stayed unmatched. The germline gives CDR1 KGHSH, CDR2 LQKENI. This CDR3 is 12 amino acids long. The CDR3 loop is CASSQDRDEQYF. In DNA form, the CDR3 reads TGTGCCAGCTCACAGGACAGGGACGAGCAGTACTTC.

This clone was counted once. In nucleotides, the CDR3 is TGTGCCAGCAGCCAGGGGACAAATGAAAAACTGTTTTTT. Encoded protein: CASSQGTNEKLFF. This chain joins TRBV7-2 and TRBJ1-4; tentative D call: TRBD1 (6 bases). This CDR3 has 13 amino acids. Trimming shortened V by 5 bases and J by 5 bases, and 9 bases separated the two germline ends. Per the germline V gene, CDR1 is SGHTA and CDR2 is FQGNSA.

This chain connects TRBV12-5 to TRBJ1-2, with D maybe TRBD1 (5 bases). The CDR3 covers 13 residues. Germline CDR1 is LGHNT and CDR2 is FRNRAP. The germline V and J ends were trimmed by 6 bases and 8 bases, with 16 bases remaining between them. In DNA form, the CDR3 reads TGTGCTAGTGGGATGACGGGGACGAGGGGCTACACCTTC. It yields the protein CASGMTGTRGYTF.

The V and J genes are TRBV2 and TRBJ1-5, with D possibly being TRBD1 (6 bases). This CDR3 is 17 amino acids long. V lost 1 base, J lost 5 bases, and 18 bases lay in between. The germline gives CDR1 SNHLY, CDR2 FYNNEI. In DNA, the CDR3 is TGTGCCAGCAGTGAAGGGCAGGGGCGCCGGGTCGATCAGCCCCAGCATTTT. Its translation: CASSEGQGRRVDQPQHF. The full variable domain, with the rest looked up from reference TRBV2 and TRBJ1-5, is EPEVTQTPSHQVTQMGQEVILRCVPISNHLYFYWYRQILGQKVEFLVSFYNNEISEKSEIFDDQFSVERPDGSNFTLKIRSTKLEDSAMYFCASSEGQGRRVDQPQHFGDGTRLSIL.

The genes are TRBV9 and TRBJ2-2, with 10 bases identical to TRBD2. The CDR3 is made up of 15 amino acids. The ends lost 1 base at V and 7 bases at J; junction bases unmatched: 4. CDR1 and CDR2 from the germline V gene are SGDLS and YYNGEE. CDR3 amino acids: CASSVSGGANGELFF. CDR3 coding DNA: TGTGCCAGCAGCGTAAGCGGGGGGGCCAACGGGGAGCTGTTTTTT.

The chain couples TRBV15 to TRBJ1-2; D call uncertain. V lost 0 bases, J lost 1 base, and 18 bases lay in between. Germline lookup yields CDR1 LNHNV and CDR2 YYDKDF (reference sequence). The CDR3 is 18 amino acids. The CDR3 coding sequence is TGTGCCACCAGCAGAGATTTAGCGGCGACCGACCTTAACTATGGCTACACCTTC. This codes for CATSRDLAATDLNYGYTF.

The sample holds one count of this clone. The chain couples TRBV6-5 to TRBJ2-1; D is unresolved. V lost 8 bases, J lost 0 bases, and 14 bases lay in between. There are 15 residues in the CDR3. Per germline, CDR1 MNHEY and CDR2 SVGAGI. CDR3 sequence: CASRNAASSYNEQFF. CDR3 sequence (DNA): TGTGCCAGCCGTAACGCGGCCAGCTCCTACAATGAGCAGTTCTTC.

V is TRBV3-1 (or the pseudogene TRBV3-2) and J is TRBJ2-2; tentatively, D is TRBD1 (6 bases). Germline CDR1 and CDR2: LGHDT and YNNKEL (reference sequence). The CDR3 runs 15 residues. V was cut by 8 bases and J by 1 base, with 14 bases left in between. CDR3 loop: CASENREMNTGELFF. The CDR3 DNA is TGTGCCAGCGAGAACAGGGAGATGAACACCGGGGAGCTGTTTTTT.

V and J are TRBV7-9 and TRBJ2-3; D possibly corresponds to TRBD1 (5 bases). This CDR3 spans 13 amino acids. V was trimmed by 5 bases and J by 5 bases, leaving 11 bases between them. Germline CDR1 reads SEHNR; CDR2 reads FQNEAQ (reference sequence). CDR3 amino acids: CASSPKGEDTQYF. DNA of the CDR3: TGTGCCAGCAGCCCGAAAGGGGAAGATACGCAGTATTTT. The full variable domain, rest sourced from reference TRBV7-9 and TRBJ2-3, is DTGVSQNPRHKITKRGQNVTFRCDPISEHNRLYWYRQTLGQGPEFLTYFQNEAQLEKSRLLSDRFSAERPKGSFSTLEIQRTEQGDSAMYLCASSPKGEDTQYFGPGTRLTVL.

The chain couples TRBV3-1 (or the pseudogene TRBV3-2) to TRBJ2-1; 9 nucleotides line up with TRBD1. This CDR3 is built from 15 residues. V shed 1 base, J shed 7 bases, and the junction held 5 bases outside the gene matches. CDR1 and CDR2 from the germline V gene are LGHDT and YNNKEL (reference sequence). The CDR3 nucleotides are TGTGCCAGCAGCCAAGCCGGGACAGGGATTAATGAGCAGTTCTTC. Translated: CASSQAGTGINEQFF.

This clone turned up a few times. The DNA is left out, because the CDR3 cannot be placed on it with certainty; the CDR3 is given as TCRdb lists it. This chain connects TRBV21-1 to TRBJ1-1; no check of the table's D call, TRBD1, against the DNA was made. TRBV21-1 is assigned pseudogene status. From its first to its last residue, the CDR3 has 15 amino acids. The CDR3 sequence is CASSKVGQGNTEAFF.

The genes are TRBV5-1 and TRBJ1-2, with 7 bases lining up with TRBD1. The CDR3 length is 14 residues. With V trimmed by 4 bases and J by 1 base, 4 bases remained unmatched. Germline V gene data show CDR1 as SGHRS and CDR2 as YFSETQ. The CDR3 bases are TGCGCCAGCAGCGAGACAGGGCTTAACTATGGCTACACCTTC. This encodes CASSETGLNYGYTF.

The V and J genes are TRBV7-9 and TRBJ1-4; D remains unclear. Trimming removed 0 bases at V and 2 bases at J, with 4 bases between. The CDR3 has 14 amino acids. Germline V gives CDR1 SEHNR, CDR2 FQNEAQ (reference sequence). As DNA, the CDR3 is TGTGCCAGCAGCTTAGCCGGGACTAATGAAAAACTGTTTTTT. It yields the protein CASSLAGTNEKLFF.

V usage is TRBV4-2 and J usage is TRBJ1-1; no clear D. V shed 1 base and J shed 5 bases, with 8 bases lying between them. Germline V gene sequence: CDR1 LGHNA, CDR2 YNFKEQ. This CDR3 is built from 13 residues. CDR3 amino acids: CASSQGGITEAFF. CDR3 nucleotides: TGTGCCAGCAGCCAAGGCGGGATTACTGAAGCTTTCTTT.